This entry describes one T cell receptor (beta chain). The antigen it recognizes is unknown. Base qualities are not at hand, and no much larger clone is one base apart. To prepare the library, the immunoSEQ multiplex PCR assay was applied. In its TCRdb copy, this immuneACCESS table keeps in-frame sequences only and misses some clones. Where compared with another copy, unresolved V genes explain less than half of these, and the others have no known cause. The sample table shows more than 550,000 clones, and about 87% are seen once. The ten most abundant clones make up roughly 0.0089% of the sample. The data originate from a study of shared T cell receptors in the human thymus listed by TCRdb under 2021. A note on the overall study: The study investigated the way shared, self-reactive T-cell receptor alpha chains are produced in the human thymus.

Trimming leaves V shorter by 0 bases and J shorter by 3 bases, with the junction holding 6 bases beyond the gene matches. CDR1 MDHEN and CDR2 SYDVKM are derived from the germline V gene. The CDR3 measures 16 amino acids from cysteine to phenylalanine. Only the CDR3 part of the read is kept: 48 bases, read in frame from the first base. These data were also filed under a second study, of human thymus T cells. As described in the second report: Donors were immunologically healthy infants undergoing open corrective cardiac surgery for congenital heart defects in Finland. Thymus tissue was collected as surgical resects that were removed during corrective cardiac surgery. Both the thymic and the peripheral blood repertoires appeared to show biased V and J gene segment usage. The related research reported highly overlapping thymic TCR repertoires among unrelated individuals. TCR alpha and beta repertoires from about 8 infant thymus samples and a few related peripheral blood samples were characterized in the study. Donor ages ranging from about 7 to 250 days were recorded, and a handful of male and a couple of female infants were included in the cohort. Thymocytes were freed from the tissue by mechanical means and kept at -70 degrees C as pellets of about 9-33 million cells. A QIAsymphony instrument was used to extract genomic DNA from frozen cell pellets. The immunoSEQ multiplex PCR assay was used to amplify the TCRB and TCRAD loci from a standardized amount of quality-controlled genomic DNA. The amplicons covered the V(D)J region and were long enough to include the CDR3 and to identify the V and J genes. The amplicons were sequenced on an Illumina platform via the commercial immunoSEQ service. Corrections for primer bias and sequencing errors followed previously described methods, while TCRAD and TCRB definitions were based on the IMGT database. The repertoires were analysed using immunoSEQ Analyzer 3.0 and VDJTools for basic statistics, V/J segment usage, diversity estimates, rarefaction and pairwise overlap. To estimate diversity, the Chao1, ChaoE, Efron-Thisted, Shannon and inverse Simpson indices were applied, and diversity was also estimated on datasets down-sampled to the smallest sample. Repertoire overlap was assessed by strict matching of CDR3 nucleotide sequence, V gene and J gene, and clustering was done by Jaccard-based multidimensional scaling. On average, thymus samples gave 750,000 to 950,000 unique TCRB clonotypes, whereas blood samples gave roughly 86,000.

Material for sequencing was thymocytes. The chain is assembled from TRBV28 and TRBJ1-1, with 8 central nucleotides matching TRBD1. The sequence derives from a boy in the first two years of life with a congenital heart defect. Donor details come from another sample of the same person, matched by shared clones. The nucleotide sequence reads TGTGCCAGCAGTTTATGGGACAGGGTTTTGGACACTGAAGCTTTCTTT. The encoded protein is CASSLWDRVLDTEAFF.